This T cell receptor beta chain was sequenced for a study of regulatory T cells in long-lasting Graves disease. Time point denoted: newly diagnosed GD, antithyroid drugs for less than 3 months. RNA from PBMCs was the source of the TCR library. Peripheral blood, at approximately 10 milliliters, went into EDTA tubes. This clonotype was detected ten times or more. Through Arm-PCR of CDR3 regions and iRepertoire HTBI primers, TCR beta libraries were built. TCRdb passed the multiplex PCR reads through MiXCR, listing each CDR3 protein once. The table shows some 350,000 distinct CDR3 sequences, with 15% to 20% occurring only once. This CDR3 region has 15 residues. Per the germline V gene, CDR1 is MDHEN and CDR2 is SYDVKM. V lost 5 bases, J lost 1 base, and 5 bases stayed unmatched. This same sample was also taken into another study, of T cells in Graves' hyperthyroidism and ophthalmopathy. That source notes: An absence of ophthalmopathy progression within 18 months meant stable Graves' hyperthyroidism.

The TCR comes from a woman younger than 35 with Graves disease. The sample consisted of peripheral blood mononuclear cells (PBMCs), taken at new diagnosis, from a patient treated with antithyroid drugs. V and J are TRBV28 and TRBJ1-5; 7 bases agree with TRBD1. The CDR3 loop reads CASSPPGQSNQPQHF. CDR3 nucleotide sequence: TGTGCCAGCAGTCCCCCGGGACAGAGCAATCAGCCCCAGCATTTT.